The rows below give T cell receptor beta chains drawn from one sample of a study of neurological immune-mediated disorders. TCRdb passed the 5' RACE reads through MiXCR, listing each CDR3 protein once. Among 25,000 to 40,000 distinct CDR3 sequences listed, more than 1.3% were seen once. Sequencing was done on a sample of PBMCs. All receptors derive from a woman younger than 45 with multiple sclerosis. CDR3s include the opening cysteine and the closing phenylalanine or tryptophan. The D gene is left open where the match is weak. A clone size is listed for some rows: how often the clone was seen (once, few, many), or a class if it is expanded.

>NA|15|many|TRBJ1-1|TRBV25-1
CASSGIRGVYGEAFF
TGTGCCAGCAGTGGTATTCGGGGGGTGTACGGTGAAGCTTTCTTT
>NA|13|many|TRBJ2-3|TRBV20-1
CSAVGRGTDTQYF
TGCAGTGCGGTCGGCAGGGGCACAGATACGCAGTATTTT
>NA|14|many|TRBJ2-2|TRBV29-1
CSVGGQSNTGELFF
TGCAGCGTTGGTGGACAGTCGAACACCGGGGAGCTGTTTTTT
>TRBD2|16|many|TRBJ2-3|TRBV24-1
CATSDLPAGAPDTQYF
TGTGCCACCAGTGATTTGCCAGCGGGGGCTCCAGATACGCAGTATTTT
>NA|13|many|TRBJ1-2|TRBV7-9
CASTQDKPGGYTF
TGTGCCAGCACCCAGGACAAACCGGGAGGCTACACCTTC
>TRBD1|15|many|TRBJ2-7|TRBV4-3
CASSRAGTGATEQYF
TGCGCCAGCAGCCGAGCCGGGACAGGGGCAACCGAGCAGTACTTC
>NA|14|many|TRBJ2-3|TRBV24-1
CATSDWRITDTQYF
TGTGCCACCAGTGATTGGCGGATCACAGATACGCAGTATTTT
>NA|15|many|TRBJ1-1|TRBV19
CASSLTSTANTEAFF
TGTGCCAGTAGCCTAACGTCGACAGCGAACACTGAAGCTTTCTTT
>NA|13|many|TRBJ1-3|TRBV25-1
CASSDTGPNTIYF
TGTGCCAGCAGTGACACAGGACCGAACACCATATATTTT
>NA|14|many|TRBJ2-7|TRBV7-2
CASSLGPGAYEQYF
TGTGCCAGCAGCTTGGGGCCAGGGGCCTACGAGCAGTACTTC
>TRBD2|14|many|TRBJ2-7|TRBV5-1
CASSLWGGSYEQYF
TGCGCCAGCAGCTTGTGGGGGGGATCCTACGAGCAGTACTTC
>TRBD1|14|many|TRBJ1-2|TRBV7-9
CASSQGQGNYGYTF
TGTGCCAGCAGTCAGGGACAGGGCAACTATGGCTACACCTTC
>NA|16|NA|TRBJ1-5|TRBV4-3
CASSEVIDYSNQPQHF
TGCGCCAGCAGCGAAGTAATCGATTATAGCAATCAGCCCCAGCATTTT
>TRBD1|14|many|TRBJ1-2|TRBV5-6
CASSSGQGGYGYTF
TGTGCCAGCAGCTCCGGACAGGGCGGCTATGGCTACACCTTC
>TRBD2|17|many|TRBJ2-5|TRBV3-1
CASSFHRGLASQETQYF
TGTGCCAGCAGCTTTCATAGGGGACTAGCCTCACAAGAGACCCAGTACTTC